The clone carrying this T cell receptor (beta chain) was recorded a few times. What it binds is not known. This sample is part of a study of blood T cells in healthy people across ages. General study findings and limits: Whereas aged donors had fewer naive CD4+ cells, long-lived donors had more of them and higher diversity.

V lost 0 bases and J lost 2, with 7 bases in between. Germline assignment: CDR1 SGHTA and CDR2 FQGTGA. The CDR3 runs to 14 residues. For the second PCR, which ran for roughly 6 to 11 cycles, a sample-barcoded 5' primer and a J-beta primer mix were used. The template-switch adaptor was a 5' adaptor with 12 random nucleotides. It tagged each cDNA molecule. Via MiXCR, TCRdb re-called the 5' RACE reads, giving one row per CDR3 protein. The sample consists of more than 800,000 distinct CDR3 sequences, less than 50% of them appearing once. The chain carries TRBV7-3 and TRBJ2-5; D gene ambiguous. The clonotype originates from a woman in her sixties in good health. The sample taken for sequencing was blood. CDR3 sequence: CASSLTRFQETQYF. CDR3 DNA: TGTGCCAGCAGCTTAACTCGGTTTCAAGAGACCCAGTACTTC.